A selection of T cell receptor beta chains follows, all from one sample in a study of GPR56 and killer-like receptors on CD4 memory cells. With the reads reprocessed, TCRdb shows one record per CDR3 protein and no DNA. Its clone listing holds some 1,100 distinct CDR3 sequences. Sequencing used memory CD4+ T cells from blood. The source is a human donor in good health. Each CDR3 is given with its conserved first and last residue. Size is omitted from some rows. Given values are once, few, many or a class for expanded clones.

TRBJ2-7	TRBV7-9	.	CASSFGGGAEQYF
TRBJ1-3	TRBV6-5	medium-sized	CATSEGSPMSGNTIYF
TRBJ2-7	TRBV6-1	medium-sized	CASSTGTGVYEQYF
TRBJ1-2	TRBV12-3/TRBV12-4	.	CASSAPGTGRGYTF
TRBJ2-1	TRBV7-2	.	CASSLGGRYNEQFF
TRBJ2-1	TRBV18	medium-sized	CASSPIGRLNEQFF
TRBJ2-2	TRBV12-3/TRBV12-4	.	CASSSAGGSTGELFF